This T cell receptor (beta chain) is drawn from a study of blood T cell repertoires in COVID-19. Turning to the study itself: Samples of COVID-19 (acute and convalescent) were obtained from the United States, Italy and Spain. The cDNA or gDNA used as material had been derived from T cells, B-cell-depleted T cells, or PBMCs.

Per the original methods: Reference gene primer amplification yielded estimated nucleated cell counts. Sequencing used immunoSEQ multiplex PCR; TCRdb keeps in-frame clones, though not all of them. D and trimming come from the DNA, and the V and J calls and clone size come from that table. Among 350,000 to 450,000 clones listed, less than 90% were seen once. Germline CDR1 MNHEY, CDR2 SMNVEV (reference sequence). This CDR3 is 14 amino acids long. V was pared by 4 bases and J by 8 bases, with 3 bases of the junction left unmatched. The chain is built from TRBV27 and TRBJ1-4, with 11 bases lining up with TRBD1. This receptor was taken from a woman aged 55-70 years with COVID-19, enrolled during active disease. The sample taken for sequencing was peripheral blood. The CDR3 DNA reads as TGTGCCAGCAGTTGGACAGGGGGCCGAGAAAAACTGTTTTTT. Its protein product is CASSWTGGREKLFF.